Following are 23 T cell receptor beta chains from one sample sequenced in a study of T-cell memory formation after mild COVID-19. TCRdb passed the 5' RACE reads through MiXCR, listing each CDR3 protein once. In the table there are 530,000 or so distinct CDR3 sequences, roughly 17% of which are singletons. The sequenced sample was PBMCs or a T cell subset sorted from them (not recorded which). The receptors were gathered from an adult woman who had mild COVID-19 (a few samples of this study predate the infection). Cell type and time point are not known.

This clonotype was counted a few times. The J gene is TRBJ2-7, the V gene TRBV12-3 or TRBV12-4, with 10 bases lining up with TRBD2. This CDR3 region has 14 residues. V shed 8 bases, J shed 6 bases, and the junction held 10 bases outside the gene matches. The CDR3 loop is CASCLAGAGSEQYF. The CDR3 region has the DNA TGTGCCAGCTGTCTAGCGGGAGCGGGATCCGAGCAGTACTTC.

This clonotype was detected once. The chain is built from TRBV6-5 and TRBJ2-1; unclear D gene. The V end was cut by 5 bases, the J end by 4 bases, with 12 bases between. This CDR3 is built from 14 residues. Germline V gene sequence: CDR1 MNHEY, CDR2 SVGAGI. DNA for the CDR3: TGTGCCAGCAGTACACTGGGGTATTACAATGAGCAGTTCTTC. It encodes CASSTLGYYNEQFF.

This sequence joins TRBV5-6 and TRBJ2-3, with D unclear. From germline, CDR1 is SGHDT and CDR2 YYEEEE. The CDR3 has 13 amino acids. Trimming shortened V by 3 bases and J by 6 bases, and 11 bases separated the two germline ends. The CDR3 region is CASSSASSDTQYF. The CDR3, as DNA: TGTGCCAGCAGCTCCGCTAGTTCCGATACGCAGTATTTT.

This chain joins TRBV20-1 and TRBJ1-2; maybe TRBD1 (6 bases). The V end lost 4 bases, the J end lost 8 bases, and 17 bases lay between the germline ends. CDR1 and CDR2 (germline): DFQATT, SNEGSKA (reference sequence). This CDR3 is 13 amino acids long. CDR3 coding DNA: TGCAGTGCTACAGGGGCCCCGATGGGCGGCTACACCTTC. Its translation: CSATGAPMGGYTF.

In its sample, this clonotype was seen a few times. The V and J genes are TRBV4-1 and TRBJ2-7, with a possible D match to TRBD2 (6 bases). Germline-derived CDR1 and CDR2 are MGHRA and YSYEKL. V was shortened by 1 base and J by 6 bases, with 16 bases between the two germline ends. The CDR3 loop spans 15 amino acids. CDR3 in amino acids: CASSQGPGVAAEQYF. The CDR3, as DNA: TGCGCCAGCAGCCAAGGCCCCGGGGTAGCGGCCGAGCAGTACTTC.

The chain employs TRBV4-1 and TRBJ2-3; 8 bases are shared with TRBD1. CDR1 is MGHRA and CDR2 is YSYEKL in the germline V gene. There are 15 residues in the CDR3. The V segment lost 1 base and the J segment 0 bases; nucleotides outside the gene matches: 0. Written as DNA, the CDR3 is TGCGCCAGCAGCCAAGGGACAGGGAGCACAGATACGCAGTATTTT. Translating it yields CASSQGTGSTDTQYF.

The chain recombines TRBV3-1 with TRBJ2-2; 7 bases match TRBD1. Trimming cost V 6 bases and J 5 bases; bases outside gene matches: 15. The CDR3 consists of 17 residues. The germline CDR1 and CDR2 sequences are LGHDT and YNNKEL (reference sequence). CDR3 in amino acids: CASRQSSRGRGTGELFF. The CDR3 region has the DNA TGTGCCAGCAGACAATCCAGTCGGGGCAGGGGGACCGGGGAGCTGTTTTTT.

This clonotype occurred a few times. The chain uses TRBV6-6 and TRBJ2-2, with 7 positions matching TRBD1. This CDR3 contains 15 residues. Germline CDR1 reads MNHNY; CDR2 reads SVGAGI (reference sequence). After removal of 5 bases from V and 1 base from J, the junction contained 4 bases not matched to a gene. CDR3 sequence (DNA): TGTGCCAGCAGTCATACAGGGGTGAACACCGGGGAGCTGTTTTTT. It is translated as CASSHTGVNTGELFF.

The chain employs TRBV18 and TRBJ2-1; TRBD2 aligns across 11 bases. The V segment lost 3 bases and the J segment 9 bases; nucleotides outside the gene matches: 10. Germline-derived CDR1 and CDR2 are KGHSH and LQKENI. CDR3 size: 16 residues. The DNA of the CDR3 is TGTGCCAGCTCACCCCCTACTAGCGGGAGTGAAGGTGAGCAGTTCTTC. Its translation is CASSPPTSGSEGEQFF.

This clonotype was seen a handful of times. This rearrangement joins TRBV20-1 to TRBJ1-1, with D maybe TRBD1 (5 bases). V shed 7 bases and J shed 5 bases, with 11 bases lying between them. From germline, CDR1 is DFQATT and CDR2 SNEGSKA (reference sequence). The CDR3 sequence is 11 residues long. The chain's CDR3 is CSGTRGTEAFF. For the CDR3, the DNA is TGCAGTGGGACAAGAGGTACTGAAGCTTTCTTT.

The chain carries TRBV27 and TRBJ1-2, with TRBD1 matching 9 bases. Germline V gives CDR1 MNHEY, CDR2 SMNVEV (reference sequence). J lost 14 bases, V lost 4 bases, and 11 bases had no gene match. This CDR3 has 13 amino acids. CDR3 region: CASSSDRGTVLTF. The CDR3 DNA sequence: TGTGCCAGCAGTTCAGACAGGGGGACGGTGTTGACCTTC.

This clonotype turned up a few times. This chain connects TRBV9 to TRBJ2-5; D may be TRBD2 (5 bases). V lost 1 base and J lost 5, with 12 bases in between. Germline V lookup: CDR1 SGDLS, CDR2 YYNGEE. This CDR3 has 14 amino acids. For the CDR3, the DNA is TGTGCCAGCAGCGTATTCGGGGTGGGGGAGACCCAGTACTTC. As protein: CASSVFGVGETQYF.

Remarks on this clonotype: Here the CDR3 omits its conserved ending phenylalanine or tryptophan, so a read error is the likely source. The chain combines TRBV5-1 with TRBJ2-2, with 9 bases matching TRBD1. The CDR3 spans 15 residues. Germline values: CDR1 SGHRS, CDR2 YFSETQ. Losses at the gene ends were 0 bases for V and 6 bases for J; bases not matched to a gene: 3. The CDR3 bases are TGCGCCAGCAGCTTGGCCGGACAGGGGCCCGGGGAGCTGTTTTGT. Translating it yields CASSLAGQGPGELFC.

The chain carries TRBV6-2 or TRBV6-3 and TRBJ1-6; 7 bases match TRBD1. Germline V CDR1 and CDR2: MNHEY, SVGEGT. V dropped 2 bases and J dropped 3; count of bases not matched to a gene: 4. The CDR3 extends over 16 amino acids. The CDR3 DNA is TGTGCCAGCAGTTACCTTCGGGACAGCTATAATTCACCCCTCCACTTT. Protein sequence: CASSYLRDSYNSPLHF.

V usage is TRBV6-6 and J usage is TRBJ2-6, with a possible D match to TRBD2 (8 bases). Germline lookup yields CDR1 MNHNY and CDR2 SVGAGI (reference sequence). The CDR3 consists of 18 residues. Trimming took 8 bases from V and 0 from J, leaving 20 bases between them. The CDR3 bases are TGTGCCAGCTCCGGGAGGGACAGATCCTTCTCTGGGGCCAACGTCCTGACTTTC. This codes for CASSGRDRSFSGANVLTF.

This clonotype was detected a few times. V is TRBV10-2 and J is TRBJ1-1, with TRBD1 identical over 10 bases. J was trimmed by 2 bases and V by 7 bases; bases with no gene match: 13. The germline V gene has CDR1 WSHSY and CDR2 SAAADI. The CDR3 loop spans 17 amino acids. The CDR3 spells CASNRRTGGGQNTEAFF. For the CDR3, the DNA is TGCGCCAGCAATCGAAGGACAGGGGGAGGGCAAAACACTGAAGCTTTCTTT.

The chain is built from TRBV20-1 and TRBJ2-1, with 10 bases lining up with TRBD1. Germline CDR1 reads DFQATT; CDR2 reads SNEGSKA (reference sequence). Trimming took 5 bases from V and 7 from J; bases not matched to a gene: 11. The CDR3 is made up of 15 amino acids. CDR3 residues: CSAPPGQGVGNEQFF. The CDR3 DNA reads as TGCAGTGCTCCTCCTGGACAGGGGGTAGGGAATGAGCAGTTCTTC.

This clonotype was seen only a few times. V gene TRBV20-1 combines with J gene TRBJ2-2; TRBD2 is a possible D gene (6 bases). The CDR3 is 14 residues long. Trimming shortened V by 3 bases and J by 4 bases, and 12 bases separated the two germline ends. The germline V gene has CDR1 DFQATT and CDR2 SNEGSKA (reference sequence). In DNA form, the CDR3 reads TGCAGTGCTAGGTCCGGGGGTGTCACCGGGGAGCTGTTTTTT. Its translation is CSARSGGVTGELFF.

This rearrangement joins TRBV6-1 to TRBJ2-1, with 7 bases that match TRBD2. The CDR3 is 14 amino acids. Germline CDR1 MNHNS, CDR2 SASEGT. V shed 10 bases, J shed 5 bases, and the junction held 11 bases outside the gene matches. The CDR3 loop reads CATKFFLADNEQFF. CDR3 nucleotides: TGTGCCACCAAGTTTTTCCTAGCGGACAATGAGCAGTTCTTC.

The genes are TRBV6-2 or TRBV6-3 and TRBJ1-2; D is unresolved. The CDR3 sequence is 14 residues long. Trimming removed 5 bases at V and 8 bases at J, with 18 bases between. Germline V gene data show CDR1 as MNHEY and CDR2 as SVGEGT. The DNA for the CDR3 is TGTGCCAGCAGTACACCCCGGACGGCGAAGGGCTACACCTTC. It yields the protein CASSTPRTAKGYTF.

This clonotype came up a few times. The rearrangement joins TRBV19 to TRBJ2-1; 7 bases fit TRBD1. The V gene's germline CDR1 is LNHDA and CDR2 SQIVND (reference sequence). CDR3 length: 18 residues. V shed 5 bases and J 3 bases; nucleotides not matched to a gene: 16. DNA of the CDR3: TGTGCCAGTAGTGGCCGGGACAGCATACCCCCCGACTACAATGAGCAGTTCTTC. This translates into CASSGRDSIPPDYNEQFF.

CDR3 bases: TGCGCCAGCAGCTTGCCGGGGCCGGACATTCAGTACTTC. It translates to CASSLPGPDIQYF. V usage is TRBV5-1 and J usage is TRBJ2-4; D is tentatively TRBD1 or TRBD2 (5 bases each). The CDR3 loop spans 13 amino acids. The germline V gene encodes CDR1 SGHRS and CDR2 YFSETQ. V was shortened by 1 base and J by 8 bases, with 10 bases between the two germline ends. The full variable domain, in which reference TRBV5-1 and TRBJ2-4 provide the parts outside the CDR3, is KAGVTQTPRYLIKTRGQQVTLSCSPISGHRSVSWYQQTPGQGLQFLFEYFSETQRNKGNFPGRFSGRQFSNSRSEMNVSTLELGDSALYLCASSLPGPDIQYFGAGTRLSVL.

This sequence joins TRBV11-2 and TRBJ1-2, with D perhaps TRBD1 (5 bases). The CDR3 is 13 amino acids. V was pared by 3 bases and J by 5 bases, with 10 bases between. Germline V gives CDR1 SGHAT, CDR2 FQNNGV. The CDR3 region is CASSFDSQYGYTF. CDR3 bases: TGTGCCAGCAGCTTCGACAGCCAATATGGCTACACCTTC.